This TCR beta chain appears in the sequencing data of a study of CD8+ T cells in alopecia areata. About the study: Patients remained on tofacitinib for 6 to 18 months and then went 6 months without it. General study results and limits: Lesional scalp, notably in alopecia totalis/universalis, had clonality above that of normal scalp. TCR sharing across patients was less clear than in mice, possibly HLA-related.

Details on this clone: Its specificity is not known.

This CDR3 has 14 amino acids. Trimming left V 0 bases short and J 7 bases short, with 13 bases between. The germline gives CDR1 GTSNPN, CDR2 SVGIG (reference sequence). The sequencing template was cDNA reverse transcribed from extracted RNA. The method was immunoSEQ multiplex PCR; TCRdb's version includes in-frame clones alone and lacks a portion of them. The sample holds hundreds of thousands of clones, 67% seen once. Obtained from alopecia areata patients were lesional scalp punch biopsies along with peripheral blood. This receptor was taken from a human donor with alopecia areata. The sequences come from CD4+ T cells sorted from blood, collected at week 0. The rearrangement uses TRBV30 and TRBJ1-5, with D possibly matching TRBD1 (5 bases). CDR3: CAWSVRQGWQPQHF. CDR3 DNA sequence: TGTGCCTGGAGTGTACGCCAGGGCTGGCAGCCCCAGCATTTT.